This T cell receptor beta chain is from a study of shared T cell receptors in the human thymus. Repertoires were generated with immunoSEQ multiplex PCR, while TCRdb's copy carries only in-frame clones and drops some. The data contain some 640,000 clones, around 87% of them seen just once; the ten biggest clones take up over 0.008%. These sequences were also reported in another study, on human thymus T cells. This second study notes: Donors were healthy Finnish babies undergoing corrective operations for congenital heart defects. Resections were taken during corrective heart surgery, and the thymus tissue came from these.

Sequencing used thymocytes. The source of this sequence is a boy less than two years old with a congenital heart defect.

This CDR3 reads CASSQNGHRTTEAFF. The CDR3 coding sequence is TGCGCCAGCAGCCAGAACGGACACAGAACGACTGAAGCTTTCTTT. The chain carries TRBV4-3 and TRBJ1-1; TRBD1 might be the D (5 bases). The germline V gene encodes CDR1 LGHNA and CDR2 YSLEER. CDR3 length: 15 residues. The germline V and J ends were trimmed by 3 bases and 5 bases, with 16 bases remaining between them.